This passage covers 15 T cell receptor beta chains from one sample sequenced in a study of shared clonotypes between healthy human individuals (dated by TCRdb to the early 2020s). The library was prepared using the immunoSEQ multiplex PCR assay. Held by TCRdb, this immuneACCESS table contains in-frame sequences only and omits some clones. Under half of the omission traces to an unresolved V gene where checked; the cause of the rest is unknown. The sample has nearly 500,000 clones on record, approximately 80% of them singletons. The ten largest clones represent over 10% of the sample. The sequenced material came from PBMCs. The receptors shown here come from a woman between 40 and 50 years old in good health. Some clones in this sample may be carry-over from other donors' samples.

The rearrangement joins TRBV5-8 to TRBJ2-5; D tentatively reads TRBD1 or TRBD2 (5 bases each). The CDR3 sequence is 13 residues long. V was cut by 6 bases and J by 2 bases, with 11 bases left in between. The germline CDR1 and CDR2 sequences are SGHTS and YDEGEE. CDR3 nucleotides: TGTGCCAGCACCGGGGCAGATCAAGAGACCCAGTACTTC. Amino acid sequence: CASTGADQETQYF.

Comments on this clone: A far bigger clonotype differs at one base, so this is likely a read error. Other DNA sequences in the sample encode the same CDR3. The chain has TRBV30 and TRBJ2-6; D is tentatively TRBD1 or TRBD2 (5 bases each). CDR3 length: 17 residues. The germline CDR1 and CDR2 sequences are GTSNPN and SVGIG (reference sequence). Trimming removed 3 bases at V and 4 bases at J, with 19 bases between. The DNA of the CDR3 is TGTGCCTGGAGCCGCTTTGGGGGTCTAACGGGGGCCAACGTCCTGACTTTC. Amino acids: CAWSRFGGLTGANVLTF. Complete variable domain (other parts from reference TRBV30 and TRBJ2-6): SQTIHQWPATLVQPVGSPLSLECTVEGTSNPNLYWYRQAAGRGLQLLFYSVGIGQISSEVPQNLSASRPQDRQFILSSKKLLLSDSGFYLCAWSRFGGLTGANVLTFGAGSRLTVL.

V usage is TRBV6-5 and J usage is TRBJ2-7; possible D gene TRBD2, 6 bases. Germline V gene sequence: CDR1 MNHEY, CDR2 SVGAGI. Trimming shortened V by 0 bases and J by 0 bases, and 12 bases separated the two germline ends. The CDR3 loop spans 16 amino acids. The CDR3 DNA follows: TGTGCCAGCAGTTACTCAGGGCTAGCGCGCTCCTACGAGCAGTACTTC. Translating it yields CASSYSGLARSYEQYF.

The chain is built from TRBV7-2 and TRBJ2-1, with 12 bases that match TRBD2. The CDR3 has 19 residues. V dropped 5 bases and J dropped 3; count of bases not matched to a gene: 14. Germline V gene lookup returns CDR1 SGHTA and CDR2 FQGNSA. CDR3 bases: TGTGCCAGCAGCACGACGGGACTAGCGGGCGGAGGATACTACAATGAGCAGTTCTTC. It translates to CASSTTGLAGGGYYNEQFF.

V and J are TRBV7-3 and TRBJ2-1; the match to TRBD2 covers 15 bases. J was trimmed by 8 bases and V by 5 bases; bases with no gene match: 7. The CDR3 extends over 16 amino acids. The germline CDR1 and CDR2 sequences are SGHTA and FQGTGA. CDR3: CASSAGLAGGVDEQFF. As DNA, the CDR3 is TGTGCCAGCAGCGCCGGACTAGCGGGAGGGGTAGATGAGCAGTTCTTC. The full variable domain, with the rest looked up from reference TRBV7-3 and TRBJ2-1, is GAGVSQTPSNKVTEKGKYVELRCDPISGHTALYWYRQSLGQGPEFLIYFQGTGAADDSGLPNDRFFAVRPEGSVSTLKIQRTERGDSAVYLCASSAGLAGGVDEQFFGPGTRLTVL.

The chain has TRBV18 and TRBJ1-1, with D tentatively TRBD1 (5 bases). In germline, CDR1 is KGHSH, CDR2 LQKENI. This CDR3 is built from 15 residues. V was trimmed by 0 bases and J by 5 bases, leaving 13 bases between them. The CDR3 sequence: CASSPPGGARTEAFF. The CDR3 nucleotides are TGTGCCAGCTCACCACCGGGTGGGGCGCGGACTGAAGCTTTCTTT.

This clone was observed once. The CDR3 region is CATAGGGRPANTGELFF. The CDR3 bases are TGTGCCACCGCAGGGGGCGGGAGACCCGCGAACACCGGGGAGCTGTTTTTT. The chain links TRBV21-1 to TRBJ2-2; the table's D call, TRBD1, has no DNA check behind it. TRBV21-1 is given as a pseudogene. This CDR3 is 17 amino acids long.

The genes are TRBV18 and TRBJ2-1, with TRBD2 matching 12 bases. CDR3 length: 15 amino acids. Trimming removed 2 bases from V and 5 bases from J; junction bases left unmatched: 1. The germline gives CDR1 KGHSH, CDR2 LQKENI. The CDR3 reads CASSPGLAGNNEQFF. The CDR3 DNA is TGTGCCAGCTCACCAGGACTAGCGGGAAACAATGAGCAGTTCTTC.

The gene calls are TRBV5-6 and TRBJ2-7, with D maybe TRBD1 (5 bases). V was trimmed by 0 bases and J by 10 bases, leaving 14 bases between them. Looked up from germline, CDR1 is SGHDT and CDR2 is YYEEEE. The CDR3 covers 13 residues. CDR3 loop: CASSLGPDRPQYF. The CDR3 DNA follows: TGTGCCAGCAGCTTGGGCCCCGACAGACCCCAGTACTTC.

This clone came up once. V and J are TRBV6-4 and TRBJ2-1; 9 nucleotides align to TRBD2. The germline gives CDR1 MRHNA, CDR2 SNTAGT. Trimming cost V 6 bases and J 3 bases; bases outside gene matches: 3. This CDR3 is 14 amino acids long. CDR3 in amino acids: CASRPSGDYNEQFF. The CDR3 DNA reads as TGTGCCAGCAGGCCTAGCGGGGACTACAATGAGCAGTTCTTC.

The gene calls are TRBV6-1 and TRBJ1-2, with a weak D call TRBD1 (5 bases). Germline V CDR1 and CDR2: MNHNS, SASEGT. This CDR3 is 13 amino acids long. V was pared by 8 bases and J by 5 bases, with 15 bases between. CDR3 sequence: CASQGVQGYGYTF. The CDR3 DNA sequence: TGTGCCAGCCAAGGGGTGCAGGGTTATGGCTACACCTTC.

The genes are TRBV19 and TRBJ1-3; D remains ambiguous. The CDR3 has 16 amino acids. Germline V gene data show CDR1 as LNHDA and CDR2 as SQIVND (reference sequence). Trimming left V 5 bases short and J 1 base short, with 15 bases between. CDR3 region: CASSWTSPESGNTIYF. The CDR3 coding sequence is TGTGCCAGTAGTTGGACCTCACCTGAATCTGGAAACACCATATATTTT.

CDR3 DNA sequence: TGTGCCAGCAGGATATGGTCGGGATCCTACGAGCAGTACTTC. It specifies CASRIWSGSYEQYF. This rearrangement joins TRBV28 to TRBJ2-7, with D possibly matching TRBD2 (5 bases). Germline loops: CDR1 MDHEN, CDR2 SYDVKM. The germline V and J ends were trimmed by 6 bases and 1 base, with 13 bases remaining between them. This CDR3 is built from 14 residues.

The chain recombines TRBV7-9 with TRBJ2-5; TRBD1 aligns across 7 bases. Germline lookup yields CDR1 SEHNR and CDR2 FQNEAQ (reference sequence). CDR3 length: 14 amino acids. After removal of 5 bases from V and 1 base from J, the junction contained 4 bases not matched to a gene. The CDR3 loop is CASSLGDSQETQYF. CDR3 nucleotide sequence: TGTGCCAGCAGCCTTGGGGACAGCCAAGAGACCCAGTACTTC.

V and J are TRBV7-2 and TRBJ2-5; D uncertain. Looked up from germline, CDR1 is SGHTA and CDR2 is FQGNSA. CDR3 length equals 12 residues. V lost 2 bases to trimming and J lost 5 bases, with 6 bases between them. Here the CDR3 DNA reads TGTGCCAGCAGCTTAATGCGGGAGACCCAGTACTTC. It yields the protein CASSLMRETQYF.